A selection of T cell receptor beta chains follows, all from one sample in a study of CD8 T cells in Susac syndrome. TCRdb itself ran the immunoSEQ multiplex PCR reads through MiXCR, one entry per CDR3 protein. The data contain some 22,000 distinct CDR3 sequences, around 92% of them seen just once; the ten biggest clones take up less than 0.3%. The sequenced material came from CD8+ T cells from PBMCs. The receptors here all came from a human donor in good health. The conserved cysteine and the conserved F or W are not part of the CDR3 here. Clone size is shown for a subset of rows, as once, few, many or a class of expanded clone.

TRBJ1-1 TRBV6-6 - ASAEPAEGLEAF
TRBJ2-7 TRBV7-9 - ASSFRQAYEQY
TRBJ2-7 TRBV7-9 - ASAWAGDEQY
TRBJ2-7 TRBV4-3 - ASSQEGLQGDYEQY
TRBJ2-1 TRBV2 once ATISDEQF
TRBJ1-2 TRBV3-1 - ASSQDLTTRGYGYT
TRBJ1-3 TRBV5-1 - ASSLEGASGNTIY
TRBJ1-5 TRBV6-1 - ASSGLGDIFNQPQH
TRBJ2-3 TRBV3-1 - ASSQGGQGPDTQY
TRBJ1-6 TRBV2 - ASSEESLNSPLH
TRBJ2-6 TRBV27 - ASSFLRPGANVLT
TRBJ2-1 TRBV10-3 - AISETRAGVYNEQF
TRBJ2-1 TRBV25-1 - ASSPYEVYNEQF
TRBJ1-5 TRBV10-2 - ASRPGLENQPQH
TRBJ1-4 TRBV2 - ASSQQPLQGANEKLF
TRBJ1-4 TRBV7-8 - ASSKRVRDTSRELF
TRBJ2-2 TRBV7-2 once ASSLKGYAGELF
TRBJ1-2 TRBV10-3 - AIRDTTGNYGYT
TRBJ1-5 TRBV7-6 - ASSLGRGSQPQH
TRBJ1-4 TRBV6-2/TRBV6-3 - ASSENEKLF
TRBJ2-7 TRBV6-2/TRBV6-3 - ASSGDRFYEQY
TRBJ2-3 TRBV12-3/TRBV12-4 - ASSSTDTQY
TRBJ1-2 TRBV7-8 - ASSRGDSVTNYGYT
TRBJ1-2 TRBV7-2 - ASSLGGQGYYGYT
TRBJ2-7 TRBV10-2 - ASSEVVGIHYEQY
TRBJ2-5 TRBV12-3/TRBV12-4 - ASSLFGGKETQY
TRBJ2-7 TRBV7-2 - ASSLGTGISYEQY
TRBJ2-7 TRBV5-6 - ASSFWNRGHYYEQY
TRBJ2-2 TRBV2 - ASRGYTGELF
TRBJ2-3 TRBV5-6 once ASSQVAGGPTDTQY
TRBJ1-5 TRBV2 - ASSGWTGRSPLNQPQH
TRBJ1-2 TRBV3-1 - ASSQGVLGYT
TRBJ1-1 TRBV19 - ASSIVQNTEAF
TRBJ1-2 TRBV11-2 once ASSLDAGYGYT
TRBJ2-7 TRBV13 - ASSLGEAGTSYEQY
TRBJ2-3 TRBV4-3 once ASSGGGLDTQY
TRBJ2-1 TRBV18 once ASSPWDRVRNEQF